Shown below are 25 T cell receptor beta chains from a single sample sequenced in a study of cytomegalovirus exposure and HLA in healthy donors. The primer mix had 60 Vbeta and 13 Jbeta primers. Repertoires were generated with immunoSEQ multiplex PCR, while TCRdb's copy carries only in-frame clones and drops some. The sample includes 130,000 to 150,000 clones, around three quarters seen only once; the top ten take approximately 2%. Sequencing was done on a sample of PBMCs. The receptors originated from a middle-aged man in good health and CMV-seronegative.

DNA for the CDR3: TGCGCCAGCAGCCAAGGGGCCCTTTCCTACGAGCAGTACTTC. Residues: CASSQGALSYEQYF. The chain has TRBV4-1 and TRBJ2-7; D is ambiguous. Germline V CDR1 and CDR2: MGHRA, YSYEKL. Between the trimmed V and J ends, which lost 1 base and 1 base, there was a span of 8 bases. The CDR3 has 14 residues.

The chain combines TRBV11-2 with TRBJ1-1; 7 bases line up with TRBD1. The germline V gene has CDR1 SGHAT and CDR2 FQNNGV. The V and J ends lost 3 bases and 7 bases, in that order; junction bases with no gene match: 11. The CDR3 has 15 amino acids. CDR3 amino acids: CASSFSPGQVFEAFF. CDR3 sequence (DNA): TGTGCCAGCAGCTTTAGTCCCGGACAGGTTTTTGAAGCTTTCTTT.

This chain uses TRBV6-1 with TRBJ1-1; D is ambiguous. The CDR3 runs 13 residues. Trimming left V 7 bases short and J 1 base short, with 10 bases between. CDR1 and CDR2 (germline): MNHNS, SASEGT. CDR3 protein: CASNLGENTEAFF. As DNA, the CDR3 is TGTGCCAGCAACCTAGGAGAGAACACTGAAGCTTTCTTT.

The chain recombines TRBV7-3 with TRBJ2-7; D possibly corresponds to TRBD1 (6 bases). Germline V lookup: CDR1 SGHTA, CDR2 FQGTGA. Trimming left V 5 bases short and J 1 base short, with 12 bases between. There are 14 residues in the CDR3. The CDR3 DNA reads TGTGCCAGCAGCCCACTGACAGGATCCTACGAGCAGTACTTC. It specifies CASSPLTGSYEQYF.

V and J are TRBV11-2 and TRBJ1-2; tentatively, D is TRBD1 (6 bases). Germline-derived CDR1 and CDR2 are SGHAT and FQNNGV. V was clipped by 2 bases and J by 3 bases, with 7 bases between them. The CDR3 consists of 13 residues. The CDR3 spells CASSLTGYYGYTF. The DNA of the CDR3 is TGTGCCAGCAGCTTAACAGGGTACTATGGCTACACCTTC.

The rearrangement uses TRBV5-1 and TRBJ1-2; TRBD1 aligns across 7 bases. Per the germline V gene, CDR1 is SGHRS and CDR2 is YFSETQ. V was pared by 4 bases and J by 4 bases, with 10 bases of the junction left unmatched. The CDR3 is 15 amino acids. In nucleotides, the CDR3 is TGCGCCAGCAGCCCTTTGACAGGGCTTGGCTATGGCTACACCTTC. It yields the protein CASSPLTGLGYGYTF.

This chain uses TRBV5-1 with TRBJ2-3; tentative D call: TRBD1 (5 bases). Trimming took off 1 base at V and 0 bases at J, with 18 bases between the two ends. There are 18 residues in the CDR3. Germline CDR1 is SGHRS and CDR2 is YFSETQ. The CDR3 protein is CASSLTRQITYSTDTQYF. CDR3 DNA: TGCGCCAGCAGCTTGACCCGACAGATTACCTATAGCACAGATACGCAGTATTTT.

V and J are TRBV30 and TRBJ2-2, with 9 bases identical to TRBD1. In germline, CDR1 is GTSNPN, CDR2 SVGIG (reference sequence). This CDR3 has 14 amino acids. The CDR3 DNA follows: TGTGCTACGGATGGGACAGGGTGGTCCGGGGAGCTGTTTTTT. Protein product: CATDGTGWSGELFF.

The chain is built from TRBV14 and TRBJ2-3; 14 bases align to TRBD2. CDR3 size: 22 residues. V trimming: 0 bases; J trimming: 4 bases; junction bases outside the gene matches: 18. The germline CDR1 and CDR2 sequences are SGHDN and FVKESK. CDR3 coding DNA: TGTGCCAGCAGCCAAGATGATGGGGGACTAGCGGGGGAGTCCCCTCCACCAGATACGCAGTATTTT. It is translated as CASSQDDGGLAGESPPPDTQYF.

There are a few counts of this clone. The chain carries TRBV19 and TRBJ1-1; D possibly corresponds to TRBD1 (5 bases). Looked up from germline, CDR1 is LNHDA and CDR2 is SQIVND (reference sequence). This CDR3 has 13 amino acids. Trimming pared 10 bases from V and 7 bases from J, leaving 19 bases between. The CDR3 bases are TGTGCCACCAGTGACATCGGGGGAGGTGAAGCTTTCTTT. The encoded protein is CATSDIGGGEAFF.

The V gene is TRBV5-1, the J gene TRBJ2-3, with TRBD2 matching 9 bases. The CDR3 is made up of 15 amino acids. With 4 bases clipped from V and 3 bases from J, the junction kept 6 bases outside the gene matches. The germline V gene has CDR1 SGHRS and CDR2 YFSETQ. The CDR3 DNA follows: TGCGCCAGCAGCCCACTGGCGGGAGGGACAGATACGCAGTATTTT. Its translation: CASSPLAGGTDTQYF.

The chain has TRBV27 and TRBJ2-7; TRBD2 matches 11 bases. Germline V gene sequence: CDR1 MNHEY, CDR2 SMNVEV (reference sequence). This CDR3 has 14 amino acids. With V trimmed by 3 bases and J by 3 bases, 1 base remained unmatched. The CDR3 DNA reads TGTGCCAGCAGTTTGACTAGCGGGGTCTACGAGCAGTACTTC. This translates into CASSLTSGVYEQYF.

This clone was found a few times. The rearrangement uses TRBV7-9 and TRBJ1-4; D call uncertain. The CDR3 runs 12 residues. Germline assignment: CDR1 SEHNR and CDR2 FQNEAQ (reference sequence). The CDR3 nucleotides are TGTTCTTTGGCGGCCGACGATGAAAAACTGTTTTTT. This translates into CSLAADDEKLFF.

The chain is built from TRBV5-1 and TRBJ1-4, with D perhaps TRBD1 (6 bases). V lost 4 bases to trimming and J lost 4 bases, with 11 bases between them. CDR1 and CDR2 (germline): SGHRS, YFSETQ. The CDR3 is 14 amino acids. CDR3 region: CASSLGQRNEKLFF. In DNA, the CDR3 is TGCGCCAGCAGCCTCGGACAGCGTAATGAAAAACTGTTTTTT.

This sequence joins TRBV5-1 and TRBJ1-1; D gene ambiguous. This CDR3 has 13 residues. The V and J ends lost 5 bases and 6 bases respectively, with 14 bases between them. From germline, CDR1 is SGHRS and CDR2 YFSETQ. CDR3 sequence: CASRSGNIPEAFF. The CDR3 DNA follows: TGCGCCAGCAGGTCGGGGAATATCCCTGAAGCTTTCTTT.

V and J are TRBV2 and TRBJ1-5, with no clear D. Trimming shortened V by 0 bases and J by 0 bases, and 9 bases separated the two germline ends. Germline CDR1 and CDR2: SNHLY and FYNNEI. The CDR3 contains 16 residues. CDR3 sequence (DNA): TGTGCCAGCAGTGAAGCGGGCCAGCATAGCAATCAGCCCCAGCATTTT. Residues: CASSEAGQHSNQPQHF.

The J gene is TRBJ2-5, the V gene TRBV10-3, with 10 bases lining up with TRBD1. Germline CDR1 reads ENHRY; CDR2 reads SYGVKD. V was clipped by 3 bases and J by 4 bases; unmatched bases: 2. The CDR3 is 14 amino acids. CDR3 sequence (DNA): TGTGCCATCAGTGACAGGACAGGGGGAGAGACCCAGTACTTC. It yields the protein CAISDRTGGETQYF.

This chain joins TRBV18 and TRBJ2-7; 9 nucleotides line up with TRBD1. Germline assignment: CDR1 KGHSH and CDR2 LQKENI. V lost 3 bases and J lost 3; bases outside the gene matches: 6. The CDR3 has 15 residues. The CDR3 is CASSPADRGSYEQYF. CDR3 nucleotides: TGTGCCAGCTCACCGGCGGACAGGGGAAGCTACGAGCAGTACTTC.

The chain has TRBV27 and TRBJ2-7; unclear D gene. Trimming took off 3 bases at V and 1 base at J, with 10 bases between the two ends. Germline-derived CDR1 and CDR2 are MNHEY and SMNVEV (reference sequence). This CDR3 has 14 amino acids. The CDR3 DNA sequence: TGTGCCAGCAGTTTTTCCTCCACTTCCTACGAGCAGTACTTC. It codes for CASSFSSTSYEQYF.

The V gene is TRBV7-9, the J gene TRBJ2-1, with 7 nucleotides matching TRBD2. Germline V lookup: CDR1 SEHNR, CDR2 FQNEAQ (reference sequence). Trimming took 3 bases from V and 4 from J; bases not matched to a gene: 3. The CDR3 has 14 residues. Here the CDR3 DNA reads TGTGCCAGCAGCTTCCTAGCGGCTTACAATGAGCAGTTCTTC. This codes for CASSFLAAYNEQFF.

The genes are TRBV10-3 and TRBJ1-2; TRBD1 matches 8 bases. The CDR3 runs 14 residues. V dropped 3 bases and J dropped 4; count of bases not matched to a gene: 4. Germline CDR1 reads ENHRY; CDR2 reads SYGVKD. CDR3 in amino acids: CAISDGTGGYGYTF. The DNA of the CDR3 is TGTGCCATCAGTGACGGGACAGGTGGCTATGGCTACACCTTC.

This rearrangement joins TRBV27 to TRBJ2-1; tentatively, D is TRBD1 (6 bases). Germline V CDR1 and CDR2: MNHEY, SMNVEV (reference sequence). The CDR3 is made up of 14 amino acids. The V and J ends lost 6 bases and 2 bases respectively, with 11 bases between them. CDR3 amino acids: CASSRGGPYNEQFF. CDR3 DNA sequence: TGTGCCAGCAGCCGAGGGGGACCCTACAATGAGCAGTTCTTC.

As concerns this clone: One junction end does not reproduce the germline sequence, and a read error may be involved. CDR3 coding DNA: TGTGCCGGCAGCCCCGGACAGGGGGGTCAGCCCCAGCATTTT. It specifies CAGSPGQGGQPQHF. The chain employs TRBV7-9 and TRBJ1-5; 10 bases map to TRBD1. Germline assignment: CDR1 SEHNR and CDR2 FQNEAQ (reference sequence). This CDR3 region has 14 residues. Supplemented by reference TRBV7-9 and TRBJ1-5, the full variable domain reads DTGVSQNPRHKITKRGQNVTFRCDPISEHNRLYWYRQTLGQGPEFLTYFQNEAQLEKSRLLSDRFSAERPKGSFSTLEIQRTEQGDSAMYLCAGSPGQGGQPQHFGDGTRLSIL.

The rearrangement joins TRBV7-6 to TRBJ2-1, with 8 bases matching TRBD2. CDR1 is SGHVS, CDR2 FNYEAQ, per germline. The ends lost 2 bases at V and 4 bases at J; junction bases unmatched: 4. This CDR3 is built from 15 residues. In DNA, the CDR3 is TGTGCCAGCAGCTTATGGACTAGCAGATACAATGAGCAGTTCTTC. Its protein is CASSLWTSRYNEQFF.

The chain couples TRBV6-5 to TRBJ1-5; 7 nucleotides agree with TRBD1. Germline values: CDR1 MNHEY, CDR2 SVGAGI. Trimming removed 6 bases from V and 6 bases from J; junction bases left unmatched: 8. This CDR3 has 14 residues. The CDR3: CASSTDRAFQPQHF. The CDR3 DNA reads TGTGCCAGCAGCACCGACAGGGCCTTTCAGCCCCAGCATTTT.